These 5 T cell receptor beta chains originate from one sample sequenced in a study of shared clonotypes between healthy human individuals. Only in-frame clones appear in the TCRdb table, and some are missing; sequencing was by immunoSEQ multiplex PCR. Among 900,000 to 1,200,000 clones listed, about four fifths were seen once. The sequenced sample was memory CD4+ T cells from PBMCs. The sample's subset: CD45RA-negative fraction. These receptors came from a man between 18 and 29 years old in good health. Some clones in this sample may be carry-over from other donors' samples.

A word on this clone: Different DNA sequences within this sample yield the same CDR3. CDR3 sequence reads: CASSPTGYYGYTF. The CDR3 DNA reads as TGTGCCAGCAGCCCCACAGGCTACTATGGCTACACCTTC. The chain uses TRBV28 and TRBJ1-2, with a weak D call TRBD1 (5 bases). Germline V CDR1 and CDR2: MDHEN, SYDVKM. The CDR3 is 13 amino acids. The V gene lost 6 bases and the J gene lost 3 bases, with 11 bases spanning the gap.

The chain employs TRBV30 and TRBJ2-7; no definite D call. Germline assignment: CDR1 GTSNPN and CDR2 SVGIG (reference sequence). Trimming took off 4 bases at V and 5 bases at J, with 18 bases between the two ends. The CDR3 runs 14 residues. DNA of the CDR3: TGTGCCTGGACCAGACACAACTATAACAACGAGCAGTACTTC. Residues: CAWTRHNYNNEQYF.

This clone has a single count. This chain joins TRBV11-1 and TRBJ2-7; TRBD2 is a possible D gene (6 bases). The germline V gene has CDR1 SGHAT and CDR2 FQDESV (reference sequence). The CDR3 is 14 residues long. V shed 4 bases and J shed 5 bases, with 15 bases lying between them. DNA of the CDR3: TGTGCCAGCAGCTCCCATCGGAGGGGCCACGAGCAGTACTTC. The encoded protein is CASSSHRRGHEQYF.

The J gene is TRBJ1-2, the V gene TRBV7-2, with 7 bases identical to TRBD1. The CDR3 spans 14 residues. V shed 2 bases and J 13 bases; nucleotides not matched to a gene: 13. Germline-derived CDR1 and CDR2 are SGHTA and FQGNSA. The CDR3 DNA reads as TGTGCCAGCAGCTTACTCGGGACAGTGGTTCGACGCACCTTC. It is translated as CASSLLGTVVRRTF. Complete variable domain (other parts from reference TRBV7-2 and TRBJ1-2): GAGVSQSPSNKVTEKGKDVELRCDPISGHTALYWYRQSLGQGLEFLIYFQGNSAPDKSGLPSDRFSAERTGGSVSTLTIQRTQQEDSAVYLCASSLLGTVVRRTFGSGTRLTVV.

The chain is built from TRBV5-4 and TRBJ2-1; TRBD2 aligns across 7 bases. The CDR3 is 16 residues long. In germline, CDR1 is SGHNT, CDR2 YYREEE (reference sequence). The junction had 6 bases not matched to a gene; V was cut back by 0 bases and J by 3 bases. CDR3 amino acids: CASSLVAGVGYNEQFF. As DNA, the CDR3 is TGTGCCAGCAGCTTGGTGGCGGGAGTGGGCTACAATGAGCAGTTCTTC.